This is a list of T cell receptor beta chains from one sample in a study of blood T cells in healthy people across ages. TCRdb itself ran the 5' RACE reads through MiXCR, one entry per CDR3 protein. The table has approximately 2,000,000 distinct CDR3 sequences, around 40% seen once; the top ten hold roughly 23%. Specimen: blood. Every receptor here comes from a human donor in good health. The CDR3 runs from the conserved cysteine through the conserved F or W. A D gene is named only where the DNA matches it firmly. Not every row has a clone size; where given, it reads once, few, many or a size class.

size: .; D: TRBD1; V: TRBV7-2; J: TRBJ2-5; CDR3: CASSLHGTGGAQETQYF; DNA: TGTGCCAGCAGCTTACATGGCACAGGGGGCGCCCAGGAGACCCAGTACTTC
size: few; D: TRBD2; V: TRBV2; J: TRBJ2-3; CDR3: CASRRGVTDTQYF; DNA: TGTGCCTCCCGACGGGGGGTCACAGATACGCAGTATTTT
size: few; D: TRBD2; V: TRBV24-1; J: TRBJ2-1; CDR3: CATGLERGLVYTEQFF; DNA: TGTGCCACCGGCCTTGAGCGGGGACTAGTCTACACTGAGCAGTTCTTC
size: .; D: TRBD2; V: TRBV7-9; J: TRBJ2-1; CDR3: CASSLGGFDEQFF; DNA: TGTGCCAGCAGCTTGGGAGGGTTCGATGAGCAGTTCTTC
size: .; D: TRBD1; V: TRBV6-5; J: TRBJ2-7; CDR3: CACSYAGGEQYF; DNA: TGTGCCTGCAGTTATGCAGGGGGCGAGCAGTACTTC
size: few; D: TRBD2; V: TRBV18; J: TRBJ2-3; CDR3: CTSSPPSGFDTQYF; DNA: TGTACCAGCTCACCACCTAGCGGGTTCGATACGCAGTATTTT
size: .; D: .; V: TRBV20-1; J: TRBJ2-3; CDR3: CSARGLDTQYF; DNA: TGCAGTGCTAGGGGGTTAGATACGCAGTATTTT
size: .; D: .; V: TRBV27; J: TRBJ2-1; CDR3: CASSLPRRLSYNEQFF; DNA: TGTGCCAGCAGCCTACCCCGGAGGCTCTCCTACAATGAGCAGTTCTTC
size: .; D: .; V: TRBV2; J: TRBJ2-1; CDR3: CASSDVGGSEQFF; DNA: TGTGCCAGCAGTGACGTCGGAGGCTCTGAGCAGTTCTTC
size: .; D: .; V: TRBV28; J: TRBJ2-1; CDR3: CASSSTEVGGVENEQFF; DNA: TGTGCCAGCAGTTCTACAGAAGTGGGCGGGGTCGAAAATGAGCAGTTCTTC
size: .; D: .; V: TRBV15; J: TRBJ2-7; CDR3: CATSREYYEQYF; DNA: TGTGCCACCAGCAGAGAATACTACGAGCAGTACTTC
size: .; D: .; V: TRBV11-2; J: TRBJ2-5; CDR3: CVSTRQLQETQYF; DNA: TGTGTCAGCACCCGACAACTCCAAGAGACCCAGTACTTC
size: few; D: TRBD1; V: TRBV12-3/TRBV12-4; J: TRBJ1-2; CDR3: CASSSRETRGYGYTF; DNA: TGTGCCAGCAGTTCCCGGGAGACCAGGGGGTATGGCTACACCTTC
size: few; D: .; V: TRBV6-6; J: TRBJ2-4; CDR3: CASSYSNTQKGDIQYF; DNA: TGTGCCAGCAGTTACTCGAACACTCAAAAAGGGGACATTCAGTACTTC